Each of the 10 T cell receptor beta chains below was sequenced from the same sample in a study of blood T cell repertoires in COVID-19. The data were produced by immunoSEQ multiplex PCR, yet TCRdb's version contains in-frame clones alone and is incomplete. The sample has around 200,000 clones, approximately 80% seen once; the top ten hold more than 9%. Sequenced sample: peripheral blood. The receptors come from an elderly woman with acute or convalescent COVID-19.

The gene calls are TRBV29-1 and TRBJ2-3, with TRBD2 matching 9 bases. This CDR3 has 13 residues. The germline V gene encodes CDR1 SQVTM and CDR2 ANQGSEA. Trimming at V came to 7 bases and at J to 1 base, leaving 3 bases not matched to a gene. The CDR3 sequence is CSGVAGGTDTQYF. DNA for the CDR3: TGCAGCGGTGTAGCGGGAGGCACAGATACGCAGTATTTT.

The rearrangement joins TRBV7-8 to TRBJ2-1, with a weak D call TRBD2 (5 bases). There are 15 residues in the CDR3. Germline lookup yields CDR1 SGHVS and CDR2 FQNEAQ. Trimming removed 1 base from V and 2 bases from J, with 9 bases in between. CDR3 amino acids: CASSLGTGTYNEQFF. The DNA for the CDR3 is TGTGCCAGCAGCTTAGGTACGGGGACCTACAATGAGCAGTTCTTC.

The rearrangement links TRBV30 to TRBJ1-5; 8 nucleotides agree with TRBD1. The V gene's germline CDR1 is GTSNPN and CDR2 SVGIG (reference sequence). V trimming: 5 bases; J trimming: 2 bases; junction bases outside the gene matches: 2. The CDR3 is made up of 13 amino acids. CDR3 DNA sequence: TGTGCCTGGGACAGGGGCCGCAATCAGCCCCAGCATTTT. Protein sequence: CAWDRGRNQPQHF.

There are a few counts of this clone. The chain is built from TRBV28 and TRBJ2-1, with TRBD2 as a possible D gene (5 bases). The CDR3 extends over 11 amino acids. Trimming removed 4 bases at V and 12 bases at J, with 10 bases between. Germline V gene sequence: CDR1 MDHEN, CDR2 SYDVKM. The CDR3 loop is CASSSRVGQFF. The DNA for the CDR3 is TGTGCCAGCAGTTCGAGGGTAGGGCAGTTCTTC.

This clone has a single count. The chain recombines TRBV24-1 with TRBJ2-2; D might be TRBD2 (5 bases). The CDR3 contains 16 residues. Deletions cut 0 bases from V and 2 bases from J, with 9 bases between. The V gene's germline CDR1 is KGHDR and CDR2 SFDVKD. The CDR3 region is CATSDLQRANTGELFF. As DNA, the CDR3 is TGTGCCACCAGTGATTTGCAGAGGGCCAACACCGGGGAGCTGTTTTTT.

This clone was observed a few times. This chain uses TRBV30 with TRBJ1-1; D is perhaps TRBD1 (6 bases). This CDR3 has 13 residues. Germline lookup yields CDR1 GTSNPN and CDR2 SVGIG (reference sequence). V shed 5 bases and J shed 1 base, with 11 bases lying between them. In DNA form, the CDR3 reads TGTGCCTGGGAACAGGGTGGGAACACTGAAGCTTTCTTT. It yields the protein CAWEQGGNTEAFF.

The chain combines TRBV7-9 with TRBJ1-5, with unresolved D. Trimming took off 3 bases at V and 6 bases at J, with 6 bases between the two ends. This CDR3 region has 12 residues. CDR1 SEHNR and CDR2 FQNEAQ come from the germline V gene (reference sequence). The CDR3: CASSFVAQPQHF. CDR3 DNA sequence: TGTGCCAGCAGCTTTGTGGCTCAGCCCCAGCATTTT. Filled out from reference TRBV7-9 and TRBJ1-5, the complete variable domain reads DTGVSQNPRHKITKRGQNVTFRCDPISEHNRLYWYRQTLGQGPEFLTYFQNEAQLEKSRLLSDRFSAERPKGSFSTLEIQRTEQGDSAMYLCASSFVAQPQHFGDGTRLSIL.

The CDR3 nucleotides are TGTGCCAGCAGTGAAGGCAGGGTTCTTTCCTACGAGCAGTACTTC. This encodes CASSEGRVLSYEQYF. This rearrangement joins TRBV6-1 to TRBJ2-7; the D gene is possibly TRBD1 (5 bases). CDR1 and CDR2 from the germline V gene are MNHNS and SASEGT. V was shortened by 1 base and J by 1 base, with 11 bases between the two germline ends. The CDR3 covers 15 residues.

The gene calls are TRBV7-9 and TRBJ1-5; D is ambiguous. The CDR3 runs to 12 residues. The V end lost 1 base, the J end lost 5 bases, and 3 bases lay between the germline ends. The germline CDR1 and CDR2 sequences are SEHNR and FQNEAQ (reference sequence). The CDR3 bases are TGTGCCAGCAGCTTAGTCGATCAGCCCCAGCATTTT. Amino acid sequence: CASSLVDQPQHF.

The genes are TRBV7-9 and TRBJ1-2; 7 positions match TRBD1. J was trimmed by 0 bases and V by 3 bases; bases with no gene match: 4. Germline-derived CDR1 and CDR2 are SEHNR and FQNEAQ (reference sequence). This CDR3 is built from 15 residues. The chain's CDR3 is CASSLGTGANYGYTF. In DNA, the CDR3 is TGTGCCAGCAGCTTGGGAACAGGGGCTAACTATGGCTACACCTTC.